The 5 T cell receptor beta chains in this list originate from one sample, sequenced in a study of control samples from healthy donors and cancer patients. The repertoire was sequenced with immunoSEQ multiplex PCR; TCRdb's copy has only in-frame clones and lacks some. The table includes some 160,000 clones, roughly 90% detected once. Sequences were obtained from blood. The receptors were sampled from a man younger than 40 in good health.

The CDR3 DNA reads as TGTGCCAGCTCACTCATAGCGGGGGGGCCTGTGAGGGCAGATACGCAGTATTTT. Protein product: CASSLIAGGPVRADTQYF. The V call is TRBV18, the J call TRBJ2-3, with 11 bases that match TRBD2. Germline CDR1 reads KGHSH; CDR2 reads LQKENI. CDR3 length: 18 amino acids. The V gene end was trimmed by 4 bases and the J gene end by 4 bases; junction bases not matched to a gene: 13.

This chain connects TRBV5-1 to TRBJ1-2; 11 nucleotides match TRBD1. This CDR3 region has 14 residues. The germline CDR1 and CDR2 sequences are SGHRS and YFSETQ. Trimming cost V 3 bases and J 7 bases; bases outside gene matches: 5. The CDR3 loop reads CASSYGQGASGYTF. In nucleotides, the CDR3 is TGCGCCAGCAGCTATGGACAGGGGGCGAGTGGCTACACCTTC.

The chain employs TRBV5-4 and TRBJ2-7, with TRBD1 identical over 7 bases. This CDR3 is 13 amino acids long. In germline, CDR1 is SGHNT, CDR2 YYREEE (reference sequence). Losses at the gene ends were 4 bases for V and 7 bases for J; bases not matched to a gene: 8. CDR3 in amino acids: CASSPEGQDEQYF. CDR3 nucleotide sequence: TGTGCCAGCAGCCCGGAAGGACAGGATGAGCAGTACTTC. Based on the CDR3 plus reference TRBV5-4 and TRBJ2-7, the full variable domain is ETGVTQSPTHLIKTRGQQVTLRCSSQSGHNTVSWYQQALGQGPQFIFQYYREEENGRGNFPPRFSGLQFPNYSSELNVNALELDDSALYLCASSPEGQDEQYFGPGTRLTVT.

The CDR3 loop is CATSGGVGTAEKSYGYTF. CDR3 nucleotides: TGTGCCACCAGCGGGGGCGTAGGGACGGCCGAGAAGAGTTATGGCTACACCTTC. The chain has TRBV24-1 and TRBJ1-2, with a tentative D call TRBD1 (6 bases). Germline V CDR1 and CDR2: KGHDR, SFDVKD. CDR3 length equals 18 residues. V was trimmed by 7 bases and J by 5 bases, leaving 28 bases between them.

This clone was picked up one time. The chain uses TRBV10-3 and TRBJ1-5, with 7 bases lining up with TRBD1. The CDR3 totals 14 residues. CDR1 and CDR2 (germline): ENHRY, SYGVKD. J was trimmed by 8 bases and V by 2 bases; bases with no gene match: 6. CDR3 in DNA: TGTGCCATCAGTGAGAGGCAGGGGGTTGAGCCCCAGCATTTT. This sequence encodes CAISERQGVEPQHF.